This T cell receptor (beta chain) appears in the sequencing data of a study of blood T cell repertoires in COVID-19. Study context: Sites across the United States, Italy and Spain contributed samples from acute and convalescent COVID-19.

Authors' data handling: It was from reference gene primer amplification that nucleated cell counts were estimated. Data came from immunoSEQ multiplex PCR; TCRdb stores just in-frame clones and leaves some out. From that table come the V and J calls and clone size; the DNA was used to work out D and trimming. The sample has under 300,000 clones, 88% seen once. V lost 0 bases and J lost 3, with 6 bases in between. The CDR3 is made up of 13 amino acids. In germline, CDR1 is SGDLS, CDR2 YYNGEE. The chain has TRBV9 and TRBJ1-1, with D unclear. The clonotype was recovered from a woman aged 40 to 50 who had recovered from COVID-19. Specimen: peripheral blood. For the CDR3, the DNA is TGTGCCAGCAGCGTAGGGAGGGACACTGAAGCTTTCTTT. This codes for CASSVGRDTEAFF.